This T cell receptor (beta chain) was captured by sequencing in a study of T cells in tumors after PD-1 blockade. Study summary: A subset received ongoing vismodegib 150 mg daily alongside anti-PD-1 therapy.

The V end was cut by 5 bases, the J end by 0 bases, with 11 bases between. CDR3 length: 15 amino acids. CDR1 MNHEY and CDR2 SMNVEV come from the germline V gene (reference sequence). Repertoires were generated with immunoSEQ multiplex PCR, while TCRdb's copy carries only in-frame clones and drops some. Here the sample spans some 60,000 clones, about four fifths being singletons. Study results and limitations: Blood contained about 40% of the tumor's TCR clonotypes.

This clone was observed once. Its antigen is not known. The chain joins TRBV27 to TRBJ1-5, with D possibly being TRBD1 (6 bases). The starting material was PBMCs, obtained before anti-PD-1 treatment. The TCR comes from a human donor with basal cell carcinoma. The CDR3 loop is CASSPGTLSNQPQHF. CDR3 DNA sequence: TGTGCCAGCAGTCCAGGGACACTTAGCAATCAGCCCCAGCATTTT.